What follows is one TCR beta chain and its context. The specificity of this receptor is unknown. No much larger clonotype is one base removed from it; base qualities were not supplied. Inclusive of the bounding cysteine and phenylalanine, the CDR3 is 16 residues long. Solely the CDR3 DNA is kept, with 48 bases framed from the first base. From the germline V gene (reference sequence), CDR1 is LNHDA and CDR2 is SQIVND. Trimming takes 0 bases from V and 1 base from J, and the germline ends sit 12 bases apart. Selection of patients required sufficient residual fresh-frozen tumor tissue and over two years of available survival data. None of the glioblastoma patients carried an isocitrate dehydrogenase mutation, although molecular status otherwise varied. PBMC were collected before vaccination, two weeks after the third vaccination, and at tumor progression when it occurred. The Qiagen DNeasy Blood extraction Kit was used to extract genomic DNA.

The sample comes from a study of glioma-infiltrating T cells after dendritic cell vaccination (dated by TCRdb to about 2016). About the full investigation: The cohort comprised around 15 glioblastoma patients from Phase I and II dendritic cell vaccination trials, 9 newly diagnosed and 6 with recurrent disease. Patients received autologous tumor lysate-pulsed dendritic cell vaccination between the early 2000s and the early 2010s. The vaccine was prepared from monocyte-derived dendritic cells that were cultured for around 7 days with IL-4 and GM-CSF and then pulsed overnight with autologous tumor lysate. Three intradermal dendritic cell vaccine injections were administered to patients at biweekly intervals in the arm below the axilla. Deep sequencing of TCR beta CDR3 regions was used to quantify tumor-infiltrating lymphocyte content and compare tumor and blood repertoires in dendritic cell-vaccinated glioblastoma patients. TCR sequencing metrics, including TIL content and tumor-blood repertoire overlap, were correlated with survival after dendritic cell vaccination. Here is what the overall study found, with its caveats: After dendritic cell vaccination, a higher estimated pretreatment TIL content predicted longer time to progression and overall survival. The three-group TCR overlap response model was described as speculative and requiring prospective validation. The cohort was small and heterogeneous, only a few patients had full blood and tumor sets, and even fewer had initial-recurrent tumor pairs. TCR clonality showed no direct relationship with survival, which suggests that a diverse polyclonal response may matter.

TCRB CDR3 regions were amplified from roughly 1.8 ug genomic DNA, or all available DNA if less, using the immunoSEQ assay. The multiplex PCR employed 60 forward primers targeting TCR V beta segments and 13 reverse primers targeting J beta segments. To estimate the number of reads per starting template, synthetic control templates were added to each sample at limiting dilution. Sequencing produced 87 bp reads on the Illumina HiSeq System. The study's processing was this. PCR and sequencing errors were removed by a nearest neighbor algorithm that merged closely related sequences. TCR overlap was measured as the percentage of unique tumor TCR beta sequences that were also present in the peripheral blood of the same patient. The immuneACCESS repertoire file appears here via TCRdb, limited to in-frame rearrangements. These files lack a portion of the clones; in checked studies, under half of the deficit traces to unresolved V genes, and the cause of the others is not known. The DNA gave D and trimming, while V, J and clone size come from that table. This sample comprises 93,000 or so clones, 80% to 90% of them detected only once. The top ten constitute about an eighth of the sample.

The sequence was collected from a human donor with glioblastoma. Sequencing used blood, obtained before dendritic cell vaccination. The sequence links TRBV19 to TRBJ1-1; the D gene is not confidently resolved. The CDR3 protein: CASSIEVNSRNTEAFF. The base sequence is TGTGCCAGTAGTATAGAAGTCAACAGCCGGAACACTGAAGCTTTCTTT.